Ten or more counts support the clone carrying this T cell receptor (beta chain). Its antigen is not known. The record originates from a study of T cell repertoires in cytomegalovirus infection. Study information: From public TCR beta signatures came an indication of both CMV infection and matching HLA type. Notes on the study in general: Cumulative public TCR beta family frequency identified carriers of CMV plus the relevant HLA. The ex vivo response was dominated by HLA-C-restricted CMV-specific TCR beta clonotypes.

Germline V gene sequence: CDR1 SGHTA, CDR2 FQGNSA. Between the trimmed V and J ends, which lost 5 bases and 2 bases, there was a span of 5 bases. This CDR3 region has 12 residues. TCRdb re-called the reads with MiXCR, one entry per CDR3 protein. The profile shows fewer than 300,000 distinct CDR3 sequences, around 25% of them singletons. This receptor was taken from a human donor in good health (CMV status not recorded). Some clones in this sample may be carry-over from other donors' samples. The genes are TRBV7-2 and TRBJ2-3; D is uncertain. The sample consisted of PBMCs. CDR3 nucleotides: TGTGCCAGCAGCCCGACCACAGATACGCAGTATTTT. The encoded protein is CASSPTTDTQYF.